This T cell receptor (beta chain) was captured in a study of T-cell memory formation after mild COVID-19. In its sample, this clonotype was seen many times. Each CDR3 protein is one row after TCRdb ran MiXCR on the 5' RACE reads. The repertoire holds around 320,000 distinct CDR3 sequences, with 15% to 20% as singletons. CDR1 is SGHTA and CDR2 is FQGNSA in the germline V gene. The CDR3 contains 14 residues. The junction had 5 bases not matched to a gene; V was cut back by 1 base and J by 6 bases. The chain carries TRBV7-2 and TRBJ2-7; 8 positions agree with TRBD1. Source material: PBMCs or a T cell subset sorted from them (not recorded which). The receptor was derived from a young man who had mild COVID-19 (a few samples of this study predate the infection). Cell type and time point are not known. The DNA of the CDR3 is TGTGCCAGCAGCTTAGAGTCAGGGGGCGGCGAGCAGTACTTC. Translated: CASSLESGGGEQYF.